This entry features one TCR beta chain sequence. What this receptor recognizes is not known. Base quality data are lacking; no much larger clone is found one base away. TCRbeta CDR3 regions were amplified from genomic DNA using the immunoSEQ Assay, a bias-controlled multiplex PCR. In the paper's pipeline: Within the assay, amplification of reference gene primers was used to estimate how many nucleated cells each sample contained. To quantify the absolute abundance of each unique TCRbeta CDR3 rearrangement, sequence reads were collapsed and filtered. For each sample, productive Simpson clonality was calculated as the square root of Simpson's diversity index across productive rearrangements. TCRdb limited this immuneACCESS table to in-frame rearrangements with V and J called. A share of clones is missing; checked studies link under half to unresolved V genes, and the rest is unexplained. V, J and clone size derive from that table, while D and trimming were established from the DNA sequence. The sample has more than 250,000 clones on record, over 70% of them singletons. Roughly 1.1% of the sample goes to the ten largest clones.

For CDR1 and CDR2, the germline V gene (reference sequence) lists SGHNT and YYREEE. The CDR3 has 13 amino acids, counting the end cysteine and valine. Of all the DNA, just the CDR3 is kept, 39 bases in frame from base 1. Trimming accounts for 4 bases at V and 4 bases at J, while the number of junction bases matched to no gene is 5. Whole blood was collected in K2EDTA tubes by collaborating institutions according to the institutions' own protocols. Collaborator samples were shipped for TCRbeta analysis as frozen whole blood, isolated PBMCs, or DNA extracted from either sample type. The sample belongs to a study of blood T cell repertoires in COVID-19 (dated by TCRdb to 2020 to 2022). Study-wide context: Collaborator samples came from the United States, Italy and Spain and covered acute and convalescent phases of COVID-19. The prospective study material was composed of cDNA or gDNA derived from T cells, B-cell-depleted T cells, or PBMCs. Subjects who had been exposed to COVID-19, were actively infected with it, or had recovered from it provided the deeply sampled blood TCRbeta repertoires that made up the dataset. The repertoires were released in a freely available public database intended as a resource for research on the immune response to SARS-CoV-2. Samples came from the ongoing ImmuneRACE study (first 160 participants) plus 1,254 subjects from 6 global collaborators. A de-identified subject ID, COVID-19 status, age in years and sex were almost always included in the sample metadata. Where HLA class I and class II types were available, the types were taken from metadata supplied by the sample provider, not from assay-based typing. Broad study findings and their caveats: How much clinical and demographic metadata was included differed by source and by participant, and the metadata was provided uncurated.

This sequence was found in a woman between 50 and 59 years old with acute or convalescent COVID-19. Sequencing was carried out using peripheral blood. The rearrangement combines TRBV5-4 with TRBJ2-7; a stretch of 7 junction bases matches TRBD1. For the CDR3, the sequence is CASSMGQNYEQYV. At the DNA level, the sequence is TGTGCCAGCAGCATGGGACAGAATTACGAGCAGTACGTC.